What follows describes a single TCR beta chain. Libraries were prepared by immunoSEQ multiplex PCR; TCRdb keeps only in-frame clonotypes and omits some of them. The sample includes 150,000 or so clones, 90% to 95% of them seen just once. The data were obtained in a study of control samples from healthy donors and cancer patients. The germline V gene encodes CDR1 SGDLS and CDR2 YYNGEE. This CDR3 comprises 15 residues. V lost 7 bases, J lost 6 bases, and 11 bases stayed unmatched. The specimen was blood. This chain connects TRBV9 to TRBJ2-2; 8 nucleotides agree with TRBD1. The receptor was derived from a man younger than 35 in good health. The CDR3 here is CASQTAGGQAGELFF. The CDR3 DNA is TGTGCCAGCCAAACCGCAGGGGGCCAGGCCGGGGAGCTGTTTTTT.